Here is one T cell receptor beta chain with its context. The sample is drawn from a study of blood T cell repertoires in COVID-19. Produced via immunoSEQ multiplex PCR; TCRdb's table is partial and in-frame only. This sample yields about 120,000 clones, of which 82% are seen a single time; around an eighth belongs to the top ten. The CDR3 consists of 12 residues. CDR1 and CDR2 from the germline V gene are ENHRY and SYGVKD. V lost 7 bases to trimming and J lost 7 bases, with 8 bases between them. The V and J genes are TRBV10-3 and TRBJ1-6; D gene uncertain. The sequence derives from a human donor in a cohort sampled during active COVID-19. The material sequenced was peripheral blood. CDR3 amino acids: CAINDLNSPLHF. DNA for the CDR3: TGTGCCATCAATGACCTGAATTCACCCCTCCACTTT.